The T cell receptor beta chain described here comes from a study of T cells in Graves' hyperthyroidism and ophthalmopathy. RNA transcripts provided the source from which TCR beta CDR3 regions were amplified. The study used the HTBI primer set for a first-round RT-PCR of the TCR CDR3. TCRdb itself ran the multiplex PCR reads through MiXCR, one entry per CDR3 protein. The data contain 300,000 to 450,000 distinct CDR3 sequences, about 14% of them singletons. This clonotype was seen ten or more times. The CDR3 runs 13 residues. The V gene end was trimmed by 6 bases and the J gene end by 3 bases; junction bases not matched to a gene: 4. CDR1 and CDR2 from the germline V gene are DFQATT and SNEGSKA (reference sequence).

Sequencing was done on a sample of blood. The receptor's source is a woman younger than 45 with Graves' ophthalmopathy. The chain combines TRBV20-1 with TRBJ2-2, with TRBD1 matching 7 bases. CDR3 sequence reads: CSALTGDTGELFF. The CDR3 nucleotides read TGCAGTGCCCTAACAGGGGACACCGGGGAGCTGTTTTTT.